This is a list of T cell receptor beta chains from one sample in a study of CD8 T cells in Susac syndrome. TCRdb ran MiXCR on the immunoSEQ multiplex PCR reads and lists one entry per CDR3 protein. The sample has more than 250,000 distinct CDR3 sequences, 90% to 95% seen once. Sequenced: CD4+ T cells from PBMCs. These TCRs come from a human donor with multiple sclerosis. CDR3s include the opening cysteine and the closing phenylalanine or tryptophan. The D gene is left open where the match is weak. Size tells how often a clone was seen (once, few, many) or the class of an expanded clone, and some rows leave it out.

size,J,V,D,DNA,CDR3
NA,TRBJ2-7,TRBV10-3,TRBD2,TGTGCCATCAGTTCGACTAGCGGGAGGCGCGGGGAGCAGTACTTC,CAISSTSGRRGEQYF
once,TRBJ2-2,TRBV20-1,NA,TGCAGTGCTAGAAAGGACACTAACACCGGGGAGCTGTTTTTT,CSARKDTNTGELFF
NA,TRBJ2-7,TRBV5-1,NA,TGCGCCAGCAGCCCTGACGTGACTTCGACCTACGAGCAGTACTTC,CASSPDVTSTYEQYF
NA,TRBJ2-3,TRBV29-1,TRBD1,TGCAGCGTTTGTGTAACAGGGGCAGATACGCAGTATTTT,CSVCVTGADTQYF
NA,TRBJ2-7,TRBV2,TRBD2,TGTGCCAGCAGCGGAACTAGCGGGAGGGCCTACGAGCAGTACTTC,CASSGTSGRAYEQYF
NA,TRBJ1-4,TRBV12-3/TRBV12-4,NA,TGTGCCAGCAGCCCAGAACCGGAGGAGGAAAAACTGTTTTTT,CASSPEPEEEKLFF
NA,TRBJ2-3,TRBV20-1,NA,TGCAGTGCATGGAGCCCCCTCACAGATACGCAGTATTTT,CSAWSPLTDTQYF
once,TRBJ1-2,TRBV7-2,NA,TGTGCCAGCAGCTTAAGCCCAGCTAGCTATGGCTACACCTTC,CASSLSPASYGYTF
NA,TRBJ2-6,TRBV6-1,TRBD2,TGTGCCAGCAGCCCAGTTGCGGGGGGGGCTGGGGCCAACGTCCTGACTTTC,CASSPVAGGAGANVLTF
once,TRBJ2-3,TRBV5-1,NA,TGCGCCAGCAGCTTTTTAACCTCCGGCACAGATACGCAGTATTTT,CASSFLTSGTDTQYF
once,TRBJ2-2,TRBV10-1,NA,TGCGCCAGCAACCCGCGTGCTCCGAACGGGGAGCTGTTTTTT,CASNPRAPNGELFF
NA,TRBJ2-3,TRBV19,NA,TGTGCCAGTATGGCAGGGTTCGGCACGACAGATACGCAGTATTTT,CASMAGFGTTDTQYF
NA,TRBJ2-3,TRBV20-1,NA,TGCAGTGCTAGAGACACAACGACAGATACGCAGTATTTT,CSARDTTTDTQYF
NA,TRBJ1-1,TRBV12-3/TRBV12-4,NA,TGTGCCAGCAGTGGAGGGAGGGCTGAAGCTTTCTTT,CASSGGRAEAFF
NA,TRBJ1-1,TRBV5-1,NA,TGCGCCAGTTCGAAGAACACTGAAGCTTTCTTT,CASSKNTEAFF
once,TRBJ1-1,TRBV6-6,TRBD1,TGTGCCAGCACATTGACAGGGGAGGACACTGAAGCTTTCTTT,CASTLTGEDTEAFF
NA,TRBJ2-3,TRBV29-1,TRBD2,TGCAGCGCTGGCCTAGCGGGAGGGAGCACAGATACGCAGTATTTT,CSAGLAGGSTDTQYF
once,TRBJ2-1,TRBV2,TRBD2,TGTGCCAGCAGTCCCCGGACTAGCGGGGGACTCAATGAGCAGTTCTTC,CASSPRTSGGLNEQFF
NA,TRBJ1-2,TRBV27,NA,TGTGCCAGCAGCTACAGGGAAGGCTATGGCTACACCTTC,CASSYREGYGYTF
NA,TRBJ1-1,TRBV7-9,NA,TGTGCCAGCAGCAGAGAAGGGAACACTGAAGCTTTCTTT,CASSREGNTEAFF
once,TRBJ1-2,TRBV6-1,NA,TGTGCCAGCAGTACTCGGGAAGTATCGGGGAACACCTTC,CASSTREVSGNTF
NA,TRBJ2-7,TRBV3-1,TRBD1,TGTGCCAGCAGCTACGGACAGGGACACGAGCAGTACTTC,CASSYGQGHEQYF
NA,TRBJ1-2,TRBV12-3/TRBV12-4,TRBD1,TGTGCCAGCAGTTACAGGGGAGGTTCATGGGGCTACACCTTC,CASSYRGGSWGYTF
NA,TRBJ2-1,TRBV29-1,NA,TGCAGCGTCCAGTACAATGAGCAGTTCTTC,CSVQYNEQFF
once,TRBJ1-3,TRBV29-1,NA,TGCAGCGTTGACCCAGGTTCTGGAAACACCATATATTTT,CSVDPGSGNTIYF
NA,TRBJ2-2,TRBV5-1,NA,TGCGCCAGCAGCTTGGCCGGGTCTGAGACCGGGGAGCTGTTTTTT,CASSLAGSETGELFF
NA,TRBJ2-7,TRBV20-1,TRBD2,TGCAGTGCTAGAGATGCGGGAGGGGCTACCTACGAGCAGTACTTC,CSARDAGGATYEQYF
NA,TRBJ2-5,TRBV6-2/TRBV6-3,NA,TGTGCCAGCAGTTGGGACAACCCCCGAGAGACCCAGTACTTC,CASSWDNPRETQYF
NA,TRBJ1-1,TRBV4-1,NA,TGCGCCAGCAGCCAAGGCTGGATCACGAACACTGAAGCTTTCTTT,CASSQGWITNTEAFF
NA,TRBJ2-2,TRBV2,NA,TGTGCCAGCAGGAAGTCCGGACTCGACACCACCGGGGAGCTGTTTTTT,CASRKSGLDTTGELFF
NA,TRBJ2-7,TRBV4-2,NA,TGTGCCAGCAGCCAGTCCCAGGGTGAAGCTAGTTACGAGCAGTACTTC,CASSQSQGEASYEQYF
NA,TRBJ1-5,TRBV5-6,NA,TGTGCCAGCAGCTTAGGTCGGGACCATCAGCCCCAGCATTTT,CASSLGRDHQPQHF
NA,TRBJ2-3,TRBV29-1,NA,TGCAGCGCCACCACGGTAGCGGCAGATACGCAGTATTTT,CSATTVAADTQYF
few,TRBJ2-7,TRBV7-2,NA,TGTGCCAGCAGCTTAGCGGGCGGCGAGCAGTACTTC,CASSLAGGEQYF
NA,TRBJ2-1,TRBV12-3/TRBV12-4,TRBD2,TGTGCCAGCAGTTTCCTAGCGGTGGGGAATGAGCAGTTCTTC,CASSFLAVGNEQFF
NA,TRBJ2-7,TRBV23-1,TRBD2,TGCGCCAGCAGTCAAAAGCGGGAGGCCTCCTACGAGCAGTACTTC,CASSQKREASYEQYF
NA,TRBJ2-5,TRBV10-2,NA,TGCGCCAGCAGGACTTGGTTTGAGACCCAGTACTTC,CASRTWFETQYF
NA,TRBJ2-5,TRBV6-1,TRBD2,TGTGCCAGCAGACCTGGGGGGAGACTAGCCGAAGAGACCCAGTACTTC,CASRPGGRLAEETQYF
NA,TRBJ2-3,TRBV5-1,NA,TGCGCCAGCAGCTTGGAGGGGGGCACAGATACGCAGTATTTT,CASSLEGGTDTQYF
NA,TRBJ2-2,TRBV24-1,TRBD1,TGTGCCACCAGTGAGGGAGGACAGGGGAAAAACACCGGGGAGCTGTTTTTT,CATSEGGQGKNTGELFF
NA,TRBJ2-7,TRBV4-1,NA,TGCGCCAGCAGCCCCACAGGGCTTCTCTACGAGCAGTACTTC,CASSPTGLLYEQYF
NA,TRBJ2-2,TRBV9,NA,TGTGCCAGCACCAGTGACTTGGCCGGGGAGCTGTTTTTT,CASTSDLAGELFF
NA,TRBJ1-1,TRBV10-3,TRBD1,TGTGCCACATGGAGGGGGCTTCGGGAGAACACTGAAGCTTTCTTT,CATWRGLRENTEAFF
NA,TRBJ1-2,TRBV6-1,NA,TGTGCCAGCAGTGGCCTTACTAACTATGGCTACACCTTC,CASSGLTNYGYTF
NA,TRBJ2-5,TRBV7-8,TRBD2,TGTGCCAGCAGCTTACCCTCTTTAAAGCGGGAGGGGGGGTACCAAGAGACCCAGTACTTC,CASSLPSLKREGGYQETQYF
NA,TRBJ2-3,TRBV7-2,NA,TGTGCCAGCAGCCGGCTAAACCGGGGGGCCAGTAGCACAGATACGCAGTATTTT,CASSRLNRGASSTDTQYF
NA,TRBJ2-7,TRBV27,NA,TGTGCCAGCAGGCAGTGGTCAGGCAGAAGTCACGAGCAGTACTTC,CASRQWSGRSHEQYF
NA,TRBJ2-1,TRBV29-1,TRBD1,TGCAGCGTTGAAGATCCCGGGACAGGGGCGAGCGGAAGCTTC,CSVEDPGTGASGSF
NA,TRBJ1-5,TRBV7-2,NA,TGTGCCAGCAGCTTAGATGGGGACACTTACAATCAGCCCCAGCATTTT,CASSLDGDTYNQPQHF
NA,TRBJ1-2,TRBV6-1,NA,TGTGCCAGCAGTCGCGGGAGTGCAGGGGCTACCTATGGCTACACCTTC,CASSRGSAGATYGYTF
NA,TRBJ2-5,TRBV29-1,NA,TGCAGCGTTGGAGGTCAATTGGCACCTCCGGGCCGGGAGACCCAGTACTTC,CSVGGQLAPPGRETQYF
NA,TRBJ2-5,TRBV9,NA,TGTGCCAGCAGCGTAGGTGGAAGGGGCCAAGAGACCCAGTACTTC,CASSVGGRGQETQYF
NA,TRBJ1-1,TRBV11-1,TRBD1,TGTGCCAGCAGCCCAAGGGACAGGGACACTGAAGCTTTCTTT,CASSPRDRDTEAFF